Each of the 22 T cell receptor beta chains below was sequenced from the same sample in a study of blood T cell repertoires in COVID-19. The assay was immunoSEQ multiplex PCR, and TCRdb's table has in-frame clones only and misses some. This sample has roughly 28,000 clones, with roughly nine tenths found just once. Sequencing input: peripheral blood. All receptors come from a man aged 65 to 79 with active COVID-19.

This clone has a handful of counts. V usage is TRBV30 and J usage is TRBJ1-1; 9 bases are a match to TRBD1. Germline V gives CDR1 GTSNPN, CDR2 SVGIG (reference sequence). Losses at the gene ends were 3 bases for V and 10 bases for J; bases not matched to a gene: 0. This CDR3 is 10 amino acids long. The DNA for the CDR3 is TGTGCCTGGAGGGGACAGGGAGCTTTCTTT. Its protein product is CAWRGQGAFF.

In this sample, this clone turned up once. CDR3 residues: CASSPATGGDQPQHF. In DNA, the CDR3 is TGCGCCAGCAGTCCGGCGACAGGTGGGGATCAGCCCCAGCATTTT. The rearrangement uses TRBV5-1 and TRBJ1-5, with D tentatively TRBD1 (6 bases). Germline-derived CDR1 and CDR2 are SGHRS and YFSETQ. Deletions cut 5 bases from V and 5 bases from J, with 17 bases between. The CDR3 length is 15 residues.

This sequence joins TRBV4-3 and TRBJ1-3, with D hard to call. Trimming took 4 bases from V and 0 from J, leaving 10 bases between them. Germline V lookup: CDR1 LGHNA, CDR2 YSLEER. This CDR3 contains 15 residues. The CDR3 bases are TGCGCCAGCAGCCGACAAGGAACCTCTGGAAACACCATATATTTT. Protein sequence: CASSRQGTSGNTIYF.

The chain has TRBV6-2 or TRBV6-3 and TRBJ2-1; D is unresolved. In germline, CDR1 is MNHEY, CDR2 SVGEGT. The V and J ends lost 2 bases and 6 bases respectively, with 14 bases between them. The CDR3 is made up of 15 amino acids. CDR3 protein: CASSYLRGRFNEQFF. The CDR3 nucleotides read TGTGCCAGCAGTTACCTCCGTGGCAGATTCAATGAGCAGTTCTTC.

This clone is termed large. This chain uses TRBV4-2 with TRBJ2-1, with 14 bases identical to TRBD2. V lost 4 bases to trimming and J lost 6 bases; unmatched junction nucleotides: 8. The CDR3 sequence is 17 residues long. Germline-derived CDR1 and CDR2 are LGHNA and YNFKEQ. The CDR3 DNA follows: TGTGCCAGCAGCCCGGTGACTAGCGGGGGGGCGCTCAATGAGCAGTTCTTC. Its protein is CASSPVTSGGALNEQFF.

The V and J genes are TRBV28 and TRBJ1-2; D is undetermined. Trimming took off 5 bases at V and 14 bases at J, with 12 bases between the two ends. The germline V gene encodes CDR1 MDHEN and CDR2 SYDVKM. The CDR3 is 10 residues long. CDR3 protein: CASSTGSPTF. The CDR3 region has the DNA TGTGCCAGCAGTACCGGGTCGCCAACCTTC.

V gene TRBV4-1 combines with J gene TRBJ2-1, with 9 bases that match TRBD2. This CDR3 is built from 14 residues. The J segment lost 3 bases and the V segment lost 5 bases, leaving 2 bases of the junction unmatched. Germline CDR1 reads MGHRA; CDR2 reads YSYEKL. CDR3: CASSEAGGYNEQFF. For the CDR3, the DNA is TGCGCCAGCAGCGAAGCGGGGGGCTACAATGAGCAGTTCTTC.

V usage is TRBV9 and J usage is TRBJ2-1; TRBD2 matches at 13 bases. After removal of 4 bases from V and 2 bases from J, the junction contained 6 bases not matched to a gene. Germline V gene lookup returns CDR1 SGDLS and CDR2 YYNGEE. The CDR3 has 17 residues. The CDR3 loop reads CASSPRTSGGAYNEQFF. Here the CDR3 DNA reads TGTGCCAGCAGCCCCCGGACTAGCGGGGGTGCCTACAATGAGCAGTTCTTC.

The chain carries TRBV15 and TRBJ1-1; 9 bases align to TRBD1. J lost 11 bases, V lost 0 bases, and 13 bases had no gene match. Germline lookup yields CDR1 LNHNV and CDR2 YYDKDF (reference sequence). This CDR3 has 16 amino acids. CDR3 coding DNA: TGTGCCACCAGCAGAGACCGCAACTACAGGGGGCGCGGGGCTTTCTTT. It yields the protein CATSRDRNYRGRGAFF.

The CDR3 DNA is TGTGCCTGGAGTGCTGCGAGTGGAAACACCATATATTTT. Amino acids: CAWSAASGNTIYF. V and J are TRBV30 and TRBJ1-3; D unresolved. The CDR3 extends over 13 amino acids. Germline assignment: CDR1 GTSNPN and CDR2 SVGIG (reference sequence). Trimming stripped 1 base from V and 3 bases from J, with 7 bases between. The full variable domain, completed using reference TRBV30 and TRBJ1-3, is SQTIHQWPATLVQPVGSPLSLECTVEGTSNPNLYWYRQAAGRGLQLLFYSVGIGQISSEVPQNLSASRPQDRQFILSSKKLLLSDSGFYLCAWSAASGNTIYFGEGSWLTVV.

The chain links TRBV7-3 to TRBJ2-1, with D perhaps TRBD1 (5 bases). V was trimmed by 1 base and J by 8 bases, leaving 12 bases between them. The CDR3 spans 14 residues. Germline CDR1 SGHTA, CDR2 FQGTGA. The CDR3 region is CASSLRGPPDEQFF. DNA for the CDR3: TGTGCCAGCAGCTTAAGGGGCCCCCCTGATGAGCAGTTCTTC. Drawing the rest from reference TRBV7-3 and TRBJ2-1, the complete variable domain is GAGVSQTPSNKVTEKGKYVELRCDPISGHTALYWYRQSLGQGPEFLIYFQGTGAADDSGLPNDRFFAVRPEGSVSTLKIQRTERGDSAVYLCASSLRGPPDEQFFGPGTRLTVL.

The chain carries TRBV29-1 and TRBJ1-5; D is ambiguous. The CDR3 extends over 12 amino acids. Trimming took 4 bases from V and 3 from J, leaving 7 bases between them. Germline V gene sequence: CDR1 SQVTM, CDR2 ANQGSEA. CDR3: CSVGQNNQPQHF. The CDR3 DNA follows: TGCAGCGTTGGACAAAACAATCAGCCCCAGCATTTT.

V is TRBV2 and J is TRBJ2-3; TRBD2 matches 8 bases. The ends lost 3 bases at V and 8 bases at J; junction bases unmatched: 10. The germline V gene has CDR1 SNHLY and CDR2 FYNNEI. There are 15 residues in the CDR3. Written as DNA, the CDR3 is TGTGCCAGCAGTGAGATAGCGGGGAACCTGGGTACGCAGTATTTT. Its protein product is CASSEIAGNLGTQYF.

Concerning this clone: The sample carries other DNA sequences with the same CDR3. This chain joins TRBV7-2 and TRBJ1-2; tentatively, D is TRBD1 (5 bases). The germline gives CDR1 SGHTA, CDR2 FQGNSA. Between the trimmed V and J ends, which lost 3 bases and 1 base, there was a span of 9 bases. CDR3 size: 14 residues. CDR3: CASSLQGSNYGYTF. DNA for the CDR3: TGTGCCAGCAGCTTGCAGGGAAGTAACTATGGCTACACCTTC.

This clone is a singleton in its sample. This sequence joins TRBV6-5 and TRBJ2-2; D is unresolved. This CDR3 comprises 12 residues. Germline V CDR1 and CDR2: MNHEY, SVGAGI. The V and J ends lost 4 bases and 6 bases respectively, with 6 bases between them. Here the CDR3 reads CASSFLAGELFF. The CDR3 bases are TGTGCCAGCAGTTTCCTTGCCGGGGAGCTGTTTTTT.

The V and J genes are TRBV2 and TRBJ1-2, with D possibly matching TRBD1 (5 bases). CDR3 length: 13 residues. Germline CDR1 SNHLY, CDR2 FYNNEI. V was clipped by 7 bases and J by 4 bases, with 13 bases between them. The CDR3 coding sequence is TGTGCCAGCAACCCAGGGTGGATCTATGGCTACACCTTC. It is translated as CASNPGWIYGYTF. The full variable domain, in which reference TRBV2 and TRBJ1-2 provide the parts outside the CDR3, is EPEVTQTPSHQVTQMGQEVILRCVPISNHLYFYWYRQILGQKVEFLVSFYNNEISEKSEIFDDQFSVERPDGSNFTLKIRSTKLEDSAMYFCASNPGWIYGYTFGSGTRLTVV.

V is TRBV10-3 and J is TRBJ2-7; D remains ambiguous. The ends were cut back, 4 bases at V and 5 bases at J, with 18 bases in the middle. Germline V gives CDR1 ENHRY, CDR2 SYGVKD. This CDR3 region has 15 residues. CDR3 sequence: CAISAKTAGPDEQYF. DNA of the CDR3: TGTGCCATCAGTGCGAAGACGGCAGGCCCCGACGAGCAGTACTTC.

The chain employs TRBV30 and TRBJ2-3; D possibly corresponds to TRBD1 (6 bases). Trimming stripped 1 base from V and 7 bases from J, with 9 bases between. Germline V gene sequence: CDR1 GTSNPN, CDR2 SVGIG (reference sequence). CDR3 length equals 12 residues. This CDR3 is CAWSAGENTQYF. CDR3 nucleotide sequence: TGTGCCTGGAGTGCAGGGGAAAATACGCAGTATTTT.

This clone was detected a few times. The rearrangement joins TRBV19 to TRBJ2-7; D unresolved. Germline CDR1 is LNHDA and CDR2 is SQIVND (reference sequence). This CDR3 region has 15 residues. V lost 0 bases, J lost 0 bases, and 9 bases lay in between. CDR3 DNA sequence: TGTGCCAGTAGTATAGATCATGCAGTCTCCTACGAGCAGTACTTC. It encodes CASSIDHAVSYEQYF.

The V call is TRBV28, the J call TRBJ1-5; D is unclear. V was pared by 5 bases and J by 11 bases, with 16 bases between. The CDR3 spans 13 residues. Germline lookup yields CDR1 MDHEN and CDR2 SYDVKM. The CDR3 spells CASSLPSSGAQHF. The CDR3 bases are TGTGCCAGCAGTCTACCCTCGTCCGGGGCCCAGCATTTT.

V usage is TRBV9 and J usage is TRBJ2-7, with D perhaps matching TRBD2 (6 bases). This CDR3 contains 14 residues. Germline V gives CDR1 SGDLS, CDR2 YYNGEE. Trimming cost V 3 bases and J 0 bases, with 10 bases left between them. The CDR3 protein is CASSGGDISYEQYF. CDR3 sequence (DNA): TGTGCCAGCAGCGGGGGGGATATCTCCTACGAGCAGTACTTC.

The sample holds a few counts of this clone. The chain uses TRBV4-1 and TRBJ2-7; D may be TRBD1 (5 bases). V lost 1 base and J lost 0, with 13 bases in between. The V gene's germline CDR1 is MGHRA and CDR2 YSYEKL. The CDR3 is 16 residues long. The CDR3 region has the DNA TGCGCCAGCAGCCAAGGGATGACAGCATCCTCCTACGAGCAGTACTTC. Translation gives CASSQGMTASSYEQYF.